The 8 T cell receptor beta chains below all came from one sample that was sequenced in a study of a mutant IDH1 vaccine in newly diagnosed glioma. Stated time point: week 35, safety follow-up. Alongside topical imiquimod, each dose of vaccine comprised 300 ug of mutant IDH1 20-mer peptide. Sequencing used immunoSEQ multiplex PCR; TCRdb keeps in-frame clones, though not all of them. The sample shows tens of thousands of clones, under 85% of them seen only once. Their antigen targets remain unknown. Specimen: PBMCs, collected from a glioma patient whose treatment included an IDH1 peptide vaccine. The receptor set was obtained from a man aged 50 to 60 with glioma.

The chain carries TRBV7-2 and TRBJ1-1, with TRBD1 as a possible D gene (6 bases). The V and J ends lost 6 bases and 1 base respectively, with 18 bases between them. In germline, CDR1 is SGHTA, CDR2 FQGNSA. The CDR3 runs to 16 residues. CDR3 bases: TGTGCCAGCAGACAGGGCGGGCGGTGGGAGAACACTGAAGCTTTCTTT. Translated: CASRQGGRWENTEAFF.

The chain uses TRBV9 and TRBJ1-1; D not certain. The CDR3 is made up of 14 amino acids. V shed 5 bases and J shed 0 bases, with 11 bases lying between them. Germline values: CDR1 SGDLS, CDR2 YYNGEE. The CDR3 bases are TGTGCCAGCAGTAAGGAGTTCCTGAACACTGAAGCTTTCTTT. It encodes CASSKEFLNTEAFF. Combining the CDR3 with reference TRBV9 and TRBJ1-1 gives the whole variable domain DSGVTQTPKHLITATGQRVTLRCSPRSGDLSVYWYQQSLDQGLQFLIQYYNGEERAKGNILERFSAQQFPDLHSELNLSSLELGDSALYFCASSKEFLNTEAFFGQGTRLTVV.

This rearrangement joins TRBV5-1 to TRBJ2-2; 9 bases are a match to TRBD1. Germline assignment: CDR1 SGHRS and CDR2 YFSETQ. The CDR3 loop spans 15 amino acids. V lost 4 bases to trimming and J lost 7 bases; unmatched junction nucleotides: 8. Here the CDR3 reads CASSQTGQGDGELFF. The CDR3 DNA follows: TGCGCCAGCAGCCAGACGGGACAGGGTGACGGGGAGCTGTTTTTT.

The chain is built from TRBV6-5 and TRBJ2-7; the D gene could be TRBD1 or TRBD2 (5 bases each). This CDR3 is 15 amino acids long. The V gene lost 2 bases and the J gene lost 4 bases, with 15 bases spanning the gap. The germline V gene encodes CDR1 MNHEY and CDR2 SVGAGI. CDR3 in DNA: TGTGCCAGCAGTTACCGCCGGGACGGCTTATACGAGCAGTACTTC. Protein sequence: CASSYRRDGLYEQYF.

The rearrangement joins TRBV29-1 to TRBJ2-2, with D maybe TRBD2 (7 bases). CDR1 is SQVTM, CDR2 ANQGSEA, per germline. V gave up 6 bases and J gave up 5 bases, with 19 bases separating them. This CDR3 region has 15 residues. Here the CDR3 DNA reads TGCAGCGTCTCGGAGGGGGGGGCGAGGACCGGGGAGCTGTTTTTT. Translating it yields CSVSEGGARTGELFF.

This CDR3 reads CASSSWTGYGYTF. CDR3 in DNA: TGTGCCAGCAGCTCCTGGACCGGCTATGGCTACACCTTC. The V gene is TRBV7-2, the J gene TRBJ1-2, with D uncertain. V lost 4 bases, J lost 4 bases, and 10 bases lay in between. CDR3 length: 13 amino acids. Germline assignment: CDR1 SGHTA and CDR2 FQGNSA.

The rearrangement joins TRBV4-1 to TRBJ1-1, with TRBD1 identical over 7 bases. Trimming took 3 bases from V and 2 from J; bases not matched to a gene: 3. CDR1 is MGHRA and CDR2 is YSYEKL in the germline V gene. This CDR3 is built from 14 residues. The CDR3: CASSQGDSNTEAFF. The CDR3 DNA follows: TGCGCCAGCAGCCAGGGGGACAGTAACACTGAAGCTTTCTTT.

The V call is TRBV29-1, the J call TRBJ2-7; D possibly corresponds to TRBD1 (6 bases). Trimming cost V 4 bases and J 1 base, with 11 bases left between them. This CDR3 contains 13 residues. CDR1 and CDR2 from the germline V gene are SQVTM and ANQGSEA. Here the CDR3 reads CSVVTGRSYEQYF. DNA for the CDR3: TGCAGCGTTGTGACAGGTCGGTCCTACGAGCAGTACTTC.